This T cell receptor (beta chain) was recorded in a study of shared T cell receptors in the human thymus. Measured with immunoSEQ multiplex PCR; TCRdb has only the in-frame clones, and not every one. The table includes 55,000 to 75,000 clones, around 96% detected once. The sample comprised thymocytes. The sequence was obtained from a human donor.

In nucleotides, the CDR3 is TGTGCCAGCAGATTAAAAGGGGGAAACCAAGAGACCCAGTACTTC. Protein: CASRLKGGNQETQYF. V is TRBV27 and J is TRBJ2-5; D perhaps matches TRBD1 (6 bases). The CDR3 runs 15 residues. V was shortened by 6 bases and J by 0 bases, with 14 bases between the two germline ends. Per germline, CDR1 MNHEY and CDR2 SMNVEV (reference sequence).